This T cell receptor beta chain was obtained from a study of blood T cell repertoires in COVID-19. On the study more broadly: Samples came from the United States, Italy and Spain, spanning acute and convalescent COVID-19. T cells, B-cell-depleted T cells, or PBMCs supplied cDNA or gDNA.

V shed 1 base and J shed 4 bases, with 6 bases lying between them. The germline V gene encodes CDR1 LNHNV and CDR2 YYDKDF (reference sequence). The CDR3 runs 13 residues. Authors' data handling: Nucleated cell counts were estimated from reference gene primer amplification. Clones were sequenced by immunoSEQ multiplex PCR, and TCRdb holds only the in-frame ones, with some missing. That table furnishes V, J and clone size, whereas the DNA furnished D and trimming. The sample contains 97,000 or so clones, approximately 80% of which appear only once. The chain has TRBV15 and TRBJ2-3, with D uncertain. The specimen was peripheral blood. The sequence came from a human donor in a cohort sampled during active COVID-19. The CDR3 sequence is CATSRATPDTQYF. The CDR3, as DNA: TGTGCCACCAGCAGAGCGACTCCAGATACGCAGTATTTT.